These 30 T cell receptor beta chains originate from one sample sequenced in a study of CD8 T cells in ankylosing spondylitis. TCRdb ran MiXCR on the 5' RACE reads and lists one entry per CDR3 protein. The data contain about 27,000 distinct CDR3 sequences, over 7% of them singletons. The sequenced sample was blood. These receptors all stem from a male donor with ankylosing spondylitis or in good health (not recorded which).

The V call is TRBV20-1, the J call TRBJ2-7; 10 bases agree with TRBD2. Per the germline V gene, CDR1 is DFQATT and CDR2 is SNEGSKA (reference sequence). With V trimmed by 3 bases and J by 2 bases, 4 bases remained unmatched. The length of the CDR3 is 14 residues. The CDR3: CSASRTSGTYEQYF. As DNA, the CDR3 is TGCAGTGCTAGTAGGACTAGCGGAACCTACGAGCAGTACTTC.

This chain links TRBV21-1 with TRBJ2-7; TRBD1 reflects the table's D call only, with no check against the DNA. TRBV21-1 is flagged as a pseudogene. The CDR3 has 14 residues. The CDR3 sequence is CASSTSRGDYEQYV. CDR3 nucleotide sequence: TGTGCCAGCAGCACTTCCCGTGGGGACTACGAGCAGTACGTC.

This clonotype was recorded a few times. The gene calls are TRBV11-2 and TRBJ2-3; D may correspond to TRBD1 or TRBD2 (6 bases each). Looked up from germline, CDR1 is SGHAT and CDR2 is FQNNGV. V was pared by 6 bases and J by 1 base, with 17 bases between. CDR3 length: 16 amino acids. CDR3 DNA: TGTGCCAGCAGTCTACAGGGAGGTGAAGGCACAGATACGCAGTATTTT. As protein: CASSLQGGEGTDTQYF.

This chain uses TRBV6-2 or TRBV6-3 with TRBJ2-2, with TRBD1 as a possible D gene (5 bases). Trimming removed 7 bases from V and 0 bases from J, with 6 bases in between. Germline V CDR1 and CDR2: MNHEY, SVGEGT. CDR3 length: 13 residues. The CDR3, as DNA: TGTGCCAGCACACAGGCGAACACCGGGGAGCTGTTTTTT. It specifies CASTQANTGELFF.

The chain carries TRBV28 and TRBJ1-4, with no clear D. This CDR3 is built from 15 residues. V lost 5 bases to trimming and J lost 0 bases, with 10 bases between them. In germline, CDR1 is MDHEN, CDR2 SYDVKM. CDR3 bases: TGTGCCAGCAGTATCGCGGGTTCAACTAATGAAAAACTGTTTTTT. It specifies CASSIAGSTNEKLFF.

This clonotype has just a few counts. The rearrangement links TRBV7-6 to TRBJ1-4, with unresolved D. The ends were cut back, 1 base at V and 10 bases at J, with 10 bases in the middle. Germline CDR1 and CDR2: SGHVS and FNYEAQ. This CDR3 comprises 13 residues. The CDR3 protein is CASSLGAAGKLFF. CDR3 nucleotides: TGTGCCAGCAGCTTAGGGGCAGCTGGAAAACTGTTTTTT.

This clonotype was recorded a few times. The chain carries TRBV5-1 and TRBJ2-7; no clear D gene. Between the trimmed V and J ends, which lost 0 bases and 4 bases, there was a span of 2 bases. Germline CDR1 and CDR2: SGHRS and YFSETQ. This CDR3 comprises 11 residues. The CDR3 bases are TGCGCCAGCAGCTTGGAATACGAGCAGTACTTC. Protein: CASSLEYEQYF. Filled out from reference TRBV5-1 and TRBJ2-7, the complete variable domain reads KAGVTQTPRYLIKTRGQQVTLSCSPISGHRSVSWYQQTPGQGLQFLFEYFSETQRNKGNFPGRFSGRQFSNSRSEMNVSTLELGDSALYLCASSLEYEQYFGPGTRLTVT.

CDR3 sequence reads: CASSLGTSGAGELFF. In DNA, the CDR3 is TGTGCCAGCAGCCTAGGGACTAGCGGGGCCGGGGAGCTGTTTTTT. The rearrangement uses TRBV11-2 and TRBJ2-2, with TRBD2 identical over 13 bases. The CDR3 length is 15 residues. With 5 bases clipped from V and 6 bases from J, the junction kept 3 bases outside the gene matches. Germline V gene lookup returns CDR1 SGHAT and CDR2 FQNNGV.

In its sample, this clonotype was seen a few times. The gene calls are TRBV5-6 and TRBJ1-6; 11 nucleotides align to TRBD1. The CDR3 sequence is 17 residues long. The germline gives CDR1 SGHDT, CDR2 YYEEEE. V trimming: 3 bases; J trimming: 9 bases; junction bases outside the gene matches: 11. CDR3 residues: CASSSGVGGTGGSPLHF. CDR3 DNA sequence: TGTGCCAGCAGCTCCGGCGTTGGTGGGACAGGGGGTTCACCCCTCCACTTT.

This clonotype occurred a few times. This chain connects TRBV28 to TRBJ2-2; TRBD2 agrees at 7 bases. The CDR3 runs 18 residues. Germline CDR1 reads MDHEN; CDR2 reads SYDVKM. After removal of 4 bases from V and 4 bases from J, the junction contained 15 bases not matched to a gene. The CDR3 spells CASSSTRLAEISTGELFF. CDR3 nucleotides: TGTGCCAGCAGTTCCACCCGGCTAGCGGAGATTAGCACCGGGGAGCTGTTTTTT.

This clonotype occurred many times. V is TRBV15 and J is TRBJ2-2; possibly TRBD1 for D (6 bases). This CDR3 spans 18 amino acids. V was pared by 0 bases and J by 1 base, with 15 bases between. Germline-derived CDR1 and CDR2 are LNHNV and YYDKDF (reference sequence). This CDR3 reads CATSRDPPGQGNTGELFF. CDR3 nucleotide sequence: TGTGCCACCAGCAGAGATCCGCCGGGACAAGGGAACACCGGGGAGCTGTTTTTT. Based on the CDR3 plus reference TRBV15 and TRBJ2-2, the full variable domain is DAMVIQNPRYQVTQFGKPVTLSCSQTLNHNVMYWYQQKSSQAPKLLFHYYDKDFNNEADTPDNFQSRRPNTSFCFLDIRSPGLGDTAMYLCATSRDPPGQGNTGELFFGEGSRLTVL.

In this sample, this clonotype turned up a few times. The chain uses TRBV7-9 and TRBJ2-2; D tentatively fits TRBD1 or TRBD2 (7 bases each). CDR3 length equals 16 residues. Trimming took off 4 bases at V and 4 bases at J, with 16 bases between the two ends. The germline gives CDR1 SEHNR, CDR2 FQNEAQ (reference sequence). This CDR3 is CASSSRGRGSTGELFF. The DNA for the CDR3 is TGTGCCAGCAGCTCAAGGGGGCGCGGGAGCACCGGGGAGCTGTTTTTT.

This clonotype was detected only a few times. V gene TRBV5-6 combines with J gene TRBJ1-1; 9 nucleotides line up with TRBD1. The CDR3 runs 16 residues. After removal of 5 bases from V and 3 bases from J, the junction contained 11 bases not matched to a gene. CDR1 is SGHDT and CDR2 is YYEEEE in the germline V gene. In DNA, the CDR3 is TGTGCCAGCAGGCAGACAGGGGGAAGGCTGGACACTGAAGCTTTCTTT. It is translated as CASRQTGGRLDTEAFF.

By sample fraction, this clonotype is medium-sized. The V and J genes are TRBV29-1 and TRBJ2-5, with TRBD1 as a possible D gene (5 bases). This CDR3 spans 15 amino acids. Germline loops: CDR1 SQVTM, CDR2 ANQGSEA. Trimming took 2 bases from V and 5 from J, leaving 18 bases between them. CDR3 loop: CSVETDGVNRETQYF. CDR3 coding DNA: TGCAGCGTTGAAACGGACGGAGTGAACAGGGAGACCCAGTACTTC. Based on the CDR3 plus reference TRBV29-1 and TRBJ2-5, the full variable domain is SAVISQKPSRDICQRGTSLTIQCQVDSQVTMMFWYRQQPGQSLTLIATANQGSEATYESGFVIDKFPISRPNLTFSTLTVSNMSPEDSSIYLCSVETDGVNRETQYFGPGTRLLVL.

The chain couples TRBV5-4 to TRBJ2-1; TRBD1 matches 9 bases. The V gene end was trimmed by 0 bases and the J gene end by 2 bases; junction bases not matched to a gene: 3. Per the germline V gene, CDR1 is SGHNT and CDR2 is YYREEE (reference sequence). This CDR3 is 16 amino acids long. The CDR3 DNA reads TGTGCCAGCAGCTTGGGACAGGGGGGACCCTACAATGAGCAGTTCTTC. It codes for CASSLGQGGPYNEQFF.

The rearrangement links TRBV2 to TRBJ1-1, with D possibly matching TRBD1 (5 bases). V dropped 7 bases and J dropped 1 base, with 16 bases sitting between them. The CDR3 contains 15 residues. Per germline, CDR1 SNHLY and CDR2 FYNNEI. CDR3 region: CASTRLGQANTEAFF. Here the CDR3 DNA reads TGTGCCAGCACCAGATTGGGGCAGGCGAACACTGAAGCTTTCTTT. The full variable domain, with the rest looked up from reference TRBV2 and TRBJ1-1, is EPEVTQTPSHQVTQMGQEVILRCVPISNHLYFYWYRQILGQKVEFLVSFYNNEISEKSEIFDDQFSVERPDGSNFTLKIRSTKLEDSAMYFCASTRLGQANTEAFFGQGTRLTVV.

This chain uses TRBV11-2 with TRBJ2-3, with 10 nucleotides matching TRBD2. The germline gives CDR1 SGHAT, CDR2 FQNNGV. CDR3 length equals 14 residues. V shed 5 bases, J shed 6 bases, and the junction held 5 bases outside the gene matches. The CDR3 loop is CASSRGTSADTQYF. Written as DNA, the CDR3 is TGTGCCAGCAGCCGGGGGACTAGCGCGGATACGCAGTATTTT.

This clonotype has more than one count but fewer than ten. The V call is TRBV5-1, the J call TRBJ2-1; 7 bases agree with TRBD2. This CDR3 is 15 amino acids long. V was clipped by 4 bases and J by 0 bases; unmatched bases: 4. The germline V gene encodes CDR1 SGHRS and CDR2 YFSETQ. As DNA, the CDR3 is TGCGCCAGCAGCCCAGCGGGAAGCTCCTACAATGAGCAGTTCTTC. It translates to CASSPAGSSYNEQFF.

The CDR3 DNA sequence: TGTGCCAGCAGCTACGAGCGAACGAACAATGAGCAGTTCTTC. Protein sequence: CASSYERTNNEQFF. The chain carries TRBV11-2 and TRBJ2-1; no firm D call. The V end lost 4 bases, the J end lost 5 bases, and 12 bases lay between the germline ends. The CDR3 runs 14 residues. Germline V gene sequence: CDR1 SGHAT, CDR2 FQNNGV.

There are many counts of this clonotype. The genes are TRBV7-9 and TRBJ2-2; D not resolved. Trimming took 5 bases from V and 1 from J, leaving 14 bases between them. The CDR3 extends over 16 amino acids. From germline, CDR1 is SEHNR and CDR2 FQNEAQ (reference sequence). The CDR3 loop is CASSKNPVQNTGELFF. The CDR3 DNA reads as TGTGCCAGCAGCAAAAATCCGGTACAGAACACCGGGGAGCTGTTTTTT.

At least ten counts were recorded for this clonotype. This sequence joins TRBV20-1 and TRBJ2-3; TRBD2 matches 8 bases. There are 12 residues in the CDR3. V shed 7 bases and J 2 bases; nucleotides not matched to a gene: 2. Looked up from germline, CDR1 is DFQATT and CDR2 is SNEGSKA (reference sequence). CDR3 bases: TGCAGTGAAGCGGGGGTCACAGATACGCAGTATTTT. Translated, it gives CSEAGVTDTQYF.

The chain links TRBV28 to TRBJ2-3; maybe TRBD1 (5 bases). V lost 8 bases to trimming and J lost 4 bases, with 19 bases between them. The CDR3 extends over 15 amino acids. From germline, CDR1 is MDHEN and CDR2 SYDVKM. The CDR3: CASGTNRLSADTQYF. CDR3 sequence (DNA): TGTGCCAGCGGTACTAACAGGTTGTCGGCAGATACGCAGTATTTT. Filled out from reference TRBV28 and TRBJ2-3, the complete variable domain reads DVKVTQSSRYLVKRTGEKVFLECVQDMDHENMFWYRQDPGLGLRLIYFSYDVKMKEKGDIPEGYSVSREKKERFSLILESASTNQTSMYLCASGTNRLSADTQYFGPGTRLTVL.

In its sample, this clonotype was seen a few times. The J gene is TRBJ1-1, the V gene TRBV4-3; unclear D gene. This CDR3 spans 13 amino acids. V was pared by 2 bases and J by 4 bases, with 8 bases between. From germline, CDR1 is LGHNA and CDR2 YSLEER. The CDR3 bases are TGCGCCAGCAGCCAAATTTTAGGCACTGAAGCTTTCTTT. Translating it yields CASSQILGTEAFF.

This clonotype was seen a few times. This chain connects TRBV14 to TRBJ2-1; D call uncertain. This CDR3 region has 15 residues. V was trimmed by 4 bases and J by 4 bases, leaving 14 bases between them. In germline, CDR1 is SGHDN, CDR2 FVKESK. The CDR3 bases are TGTGCCAGCAGCCCTCGATCCCCGATTTACAATGAGCAGTTCTTC. Translated, it gives CASSPRSPIYNEQFF.

The table lists this clonotype with a few counts. The chain combines TRBV27 with TRBJ1-1; no clear D. This CDR3 comprises 14 residues. Trimming took 4 bases from V and 1 from J, leaving 10 bases between them. Germline CDR1 is MNHEY and CDR2 is SMNVEV (reference sequence). The CDR3 sequence: CASSSRTANTEAFF. The CDR3 DNA follows: TGTGCCAGCAGTTCACGGACGGCGAACACTGAAGCTTTCTTT.

CDR3: CASSDLTDTPQYF. The CDR3 coding sequence is TGTGCCAGCAGTGATCTAACAGATACGCCGCAGTATTTT. The chain is built from TRBV6-4 and TRBJ2-3; D is ambiguous. V gave up 3 bases and J gave up 10 bases, with 14 bases separating them. The CDR3 is 13 amino acids. Per germline, CDR1 MRHNA and CDR2 SNTAGT.

This clonotype has just a few counts. The J gene is TRBJ1-2, the V gene TRBV5-1; TRBD1 aligns across 7 bases. The CDR3 spans 14 residues. Per germline, CDR1 SGHRS and CDR2 YFSETQ. With 4 bases clipped from V and 0 bases from J, the junction kept 3 bases outside the gene matches. The CDR3 region has the DNA TGCGCCAGCAGCCCCGGACAGGCTAACTATGGCTACACCTTC. It is translated as CASSPGQANYGYTF.

The chain combines TRBV12-3 or TRBV12-4 with TRBJ2-1; TRBD2 agrees at 11 bases. The CDR3 length is 16 residues. V shed 2 bases and J 3 bases; nucleotides not matched to a gene: 3. DNA for the CDR3: TGTGCCAGCAGTTTAAGACTAGCGGGGCACTACAATGAGCAGTTCTTC. The encoded protein is CASSLRLAGHYNEQFF.

This sequence joins TRBV7-3 and TRBJ1-4; 9 nucleotides agree with TRBD1. The CDR3 is 19 amino acids. The V segment lost 2 bases and the J segment 0 bases; nucleotides outside the gene matches: 10. Germline CDR1 and CDR2: SGHTA and FQGTGA. In DNA, the CDR3 is TGTGCCAGCAGCTTATCGGGACCGGGACAGGGTGCAACTAATGAAAAACTGTTTTTT. This sequence encodes CASSLSGPGQGATNEKLFF.

The chain couples TRBV7-9 to TRBJ2-7; D gene uncertain. Between the trimmed V and J ends, which lost 3 bases and 2 bases, there was a span of 8 bases. CDR3 length equals 13 residues. Germline V gene sequence: CDR1 SEHNR, CDR2 FQNEAQ (reference sequence). The CDR3 region has the DNA TGTGCCAGCAGCTTTGGGCAAACCTACGAGCAGTACTTC. Protein sequence: CASSFGQTYEQYF.